This T cell receptor beta chain was sequenced during a study of T cell changes during pregnancy in multiple sclerosis. The CDR3 contains 14 residues. The V gene's germline CDR1 is SNHLY and CDR2 FYNNEI. Trimming cost V 2 bases and J 6 bases, with 14 bases left between them. Profiled with immunoSEQ multiplex PCR; TCRdb holds only in-frame clones, not every one. This sample has under 80,000 clones, with roughly 92% found just once. This clonotype originated in a female donor with multiple sclerosis, enrolled in a pregnancy study. The chain employs TRBV2 and TRBJ2-7; possibly TRBD1 for D (5 bases). The sequences come from peripheral blood, collected before pregnancy. The CDR3 nucleotides read TGTGCCAGCAGTGAAACGGCAGGGCAGGGCGAGCAGTACTTC. Encoded protein: CASSETAGQGEQYF.